These T cell receptor beta chains were read from a single sample in a study of spatial heterogeneity in lung cancer. TCRdb re-called the 5' RACE reads through MiXCR, storing one row per CDR3 protein. This table has 26,000 or so distinct CDR3 sequences, 7.5% to 10% appearing once. Sample: PBMCs, taken at surgery. The receptors derive from a female donor with early-stage non-small cell lung cancer. CDR3s include the opening cysteine and the closing phenylalanine or tryptophan.

J gene,V gene,CDR3 protein
TRBJ2-5,TRBV5-1,CASSLAPGLAVETQYF
TRBJ2-7,TRBV20-1,CSARDWGGPSYEQYF
TRBJ2-1,TRBV7-9,CASSLPALPLAGDEFF
TRBJ2-3,TRBV7-3,CASSLMGITDTQYF
TRBJ2-2,TRBV27,CATMPGSSTGELFF
TRBJ2-7,TRBV15,CATSRLHSYEQYF
TRBJ2-7,TRBV20-1,CSARDSGLAGHEQYF
TRBJ2-7,TRBV24-1,CATSDKGKQYF
TRBJ2-6,TRBV7-2,CASSLVPDRPSGANVLTF
TRBJ2-1,TRBV5-1,CASSLGRGHNEQFF
TRBJ2-1,TRBV11-2,CASSFHLTSGVYNEQFF
TRBJ2-3,TRBV20-1,CSASGASGSVGDTQYF
TRBJ1-4,TRBV4-3,CASSHGDRGAEKLFF
TRBJ2-7,TRBV7-9,CASSSDSLARSSYEQYF
TRBJ2-3,TRBV15,CATSLEFRDTQYF
TRBJ1-2,TRBV5-1,CASSLSGREGYTF
TRBJ2-3,TRBV5-1,CASSTRADTQYF
TRBJ1-4,TRBV19,CASTGGVTNEKLFF
TRBJ2-2,TRBV6-5,CASSYWLAGAGTGELFF
TRBJ2-1,TRBV24-1,CATSMMGTSSYNEQFF
TRBJ2-7,TRBV28,CASSFSNEQYF
TRBJ2-1,TRBV7-9,CASSGGVASGTSYNEQFF
TRBJ2-1,TRBV5-1,CASSSDYFYNEQFF
TRBJ1-6,TRBV6-2/TRBV6-3,CASSSTAPDFGLHF
TRBJ2-2,TRBV5-1,CASSLGLNTGELFF
TRBJ2-1,TRBV6-6,CASTSLREINEQFF
TRBJ2-7,TRBV28,CASSSWHLGSSYEQYF
TRBJ1-2,TRBV20-1,CSARPQGRLGYGYTF
TRBJ2-2,TRBV7-9,CASSAGNSNTGELFF
TRBJ1-1,TRBV28,CASNPRTGRGSEAFF
TRBJ1-3,TRBV12-3/TRBV12-4,CASSFQGGSGNTIYF
TRBJ2-7,TRBV3-1,CASSQGRTGNEQYF
TRBJ2-3,TRBV30,CAWSVQMGTDTQYF
TRBJ2-7,TRBV25-1,CASSEAGPSSYEQYF
TRBJ2-7,TRBV11-2,CASSVGRTGYEQYF
TRBJ2-5,TRBV12-3/TRBV12-4,CASSLGSRGLPQETQYF
TRBJ2-5,TRBV2,CASSTGLGIETQYF